This T cell receptor (beta chain) appears in the sequencing data of a study of cytotoxic CD8 clonotypes in ibrutinib-treated CLL (dated by TCRdb to the early 2020s). Notes on the research overall: The cohort was composed of approximately 11 relapsed/refractory and fewer than 16 treatment-naive patients; IGHV unmutated status was identified in 17 patients. Partial responses were observed in 24 patients and complete responses in 2; after a median follow-up of 68 months, remission was maintained in about 15 patients and progression was observed in approximately twelve. The response samples were drawn at a median of 12 months into treatment, with a range of roughly 6 to 36 months. On average, each sample yielded 255,043 productive templates and 80,000 to 95,000 productive rearrangements. Of the 90 or so participants in the trial, about 26 had longitudinal samples available. Cryopreserved peripheral blood mononuclear cells were obtained before treatment, at response, and at either sustained remission or disease progression. Every remission and progressive disease sample was obtained while ibrutinib was still being received by the patients. Results the study describes overall, beyond this receptor: Public clonotypes were rare and either shrank or stayed stable during treatment, and the rise in clonality at ibrutinib response reflected expansion of private clonotypes. Baseline clonality exceeded that of age-matched healthy donors and correlated strongly with circulating CD8+ T-cell counts. At ibrutinib response clonality went up, during sustained remission it held steady, and at progression it dropped back toward baseline. Sustained-remission and progressing patients did not have matched sampling times, and lymph node repertoires were not examined.

Each clonotype received, on average, roughly 9.6x coverage in deep resolution sequencing performed on a MiSeq, where the target depth lay between 1 in 1 million and 1 in 200,000 T cells. TCR beta libraries were generated with the immunoSEQ hsTCRB Kit. The paper's processing steps were these. Data were analyzed with ImmunoSEQ Data Assistant and ImmunoSEQ Analyzer, with V, D and J genes assigned per IMGT definitions. Clonality, with values ranging from 0 to 1, was calculated as one minus the normalized Shannon entropy of productive rearrangement frequencies. Public clonotype analysis was restricted to overrepresented clonotypes comprising at least 0.05% of each patient's repertoire. Some 12 age-matched healthy donor repertoires from immuneACCESS served as clonality controls. TCRdb took over this immuneACCESS table, retaining in-frame rearrangements with V and J assigned. Such tables are incomplete; in checked studies, under half of the missing clones stem from an unresolved V gene, and the remainder is unexplained. D and trimming come from the DNA, and the V and J calls and clone size come from that table. For this sample there are about 200,000 clones; over 60% appear just once. Roughly an eighth of the sample comes from the top ten.

A word on this clone: This receptor's antigen is unknown. Per-nucleotide qualities are absent, and no much larger clonotype sits a single base away.

The sample's time point label, in plain terms: approximately 25 months on ibrutinib. For TCR beta library preparation, approximately 2 micrograms of genomic DNA was extracted from cryopreserved PBMCs. High-throughput TCR beta sequencing was performed on longitudinal blood samples from CLL patients receiving ibrutinib monotherapy. Patients were enrolled in a phase 2 open-label single-center ibrutinib monotherapy trial. There are 15 amino acids in the CDR3, from cysteine to phenylalanine inclusive. Left in the record is the CDR3 DNA by itself, 45 bases read in frame from the first base. The V end loses 6 bases and the J end loses 2 bases, and a stretch of 17 bases separates them. In the germline V gene (reference sequence), CDR1 corresponds to MNHNY and CDR2 to SVGAGI.

The sequence came from a human donor with chronic lymphocytic leukemia. The input for sequencing was PBMCs, taken after 24 months of ibrutinib treatment. The chain joins TRBV6-6 to TRBJ2-7; a tentative D match to TRBD2 spans 7 bases. The nucleotides are TGTGCCAGCAGAGCAAGTTGGGGGGGCGCCTACGAGCAGTACTTC. This encodes CASRASWGGAYEQYF.